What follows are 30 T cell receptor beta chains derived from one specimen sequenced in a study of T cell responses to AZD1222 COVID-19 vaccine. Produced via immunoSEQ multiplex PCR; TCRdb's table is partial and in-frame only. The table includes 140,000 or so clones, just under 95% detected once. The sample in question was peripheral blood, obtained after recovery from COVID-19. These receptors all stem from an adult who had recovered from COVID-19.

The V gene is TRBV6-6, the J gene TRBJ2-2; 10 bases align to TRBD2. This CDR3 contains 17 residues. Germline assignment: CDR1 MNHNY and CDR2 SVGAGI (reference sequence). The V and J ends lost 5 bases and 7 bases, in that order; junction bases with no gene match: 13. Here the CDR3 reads CASSRGLSGRAFGELFF. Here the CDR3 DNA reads TGTGCCAGCAGTCGAGGTCTCAGCGGGAGGGCCTTCGGGGAGCTGTTTTTT.

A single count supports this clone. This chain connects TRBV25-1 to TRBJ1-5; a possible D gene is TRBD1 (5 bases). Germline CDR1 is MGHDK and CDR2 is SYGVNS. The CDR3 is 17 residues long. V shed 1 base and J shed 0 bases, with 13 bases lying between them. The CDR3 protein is CASSESSPGYSNQPQHF. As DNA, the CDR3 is TGTGCCAGCAGTGAATCTTCGCCAGGGTATAGCAATCAGCCCCAGCATTTT.

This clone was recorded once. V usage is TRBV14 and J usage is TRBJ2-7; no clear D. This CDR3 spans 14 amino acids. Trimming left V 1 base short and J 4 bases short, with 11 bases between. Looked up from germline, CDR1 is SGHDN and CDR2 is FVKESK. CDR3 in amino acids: CASSQVNWDYEQYF. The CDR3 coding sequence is TGTGCCAGCAGCCAAGTCAATTGGGATTACGAGCAGTACTTC.

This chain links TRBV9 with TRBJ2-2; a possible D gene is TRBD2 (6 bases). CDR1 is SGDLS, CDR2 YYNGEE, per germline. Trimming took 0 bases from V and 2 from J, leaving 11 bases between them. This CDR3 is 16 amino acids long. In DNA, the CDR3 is TGTGCCAGCAGCGTAGCATGGAGGGGCAACACCGGGGAGCTGTTTTTT. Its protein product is CASSVAWRGNTGELFF.

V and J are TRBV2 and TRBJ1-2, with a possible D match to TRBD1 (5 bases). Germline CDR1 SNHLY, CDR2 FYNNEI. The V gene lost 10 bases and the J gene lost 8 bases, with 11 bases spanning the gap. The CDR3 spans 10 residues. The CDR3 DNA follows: TGTGCCACTCCCTGGGACGGCTACACCTTC. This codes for CATPWDGYTF.

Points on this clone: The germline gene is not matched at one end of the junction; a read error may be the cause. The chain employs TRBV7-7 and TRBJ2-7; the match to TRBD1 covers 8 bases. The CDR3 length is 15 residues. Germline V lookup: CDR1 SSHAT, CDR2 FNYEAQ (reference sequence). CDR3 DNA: TGTGCTAGCAGCTCTTCGACAGGGGCTGAGAACGAGCAGTACTTC. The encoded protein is CASSSSTGAENEQYF.

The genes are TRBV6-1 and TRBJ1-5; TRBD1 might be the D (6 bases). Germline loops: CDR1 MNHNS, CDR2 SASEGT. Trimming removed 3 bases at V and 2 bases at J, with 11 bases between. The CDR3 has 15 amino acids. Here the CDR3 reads CASSEVRGGNQPQHF. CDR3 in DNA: TGTGCCAGCAGTGAGGTTAGGGGGGGCAATCAGCCCCAGCATTTT.

The CDR3 coding sequence is TGTGCCAGCAGCCAGGACACACAAGAGACCCAGTACTTC. This encodes CASSQDTQETQYF. The rearrangement joins TRBV5-4 to TRBJ2-5; TRBD1 might be the D (5 bases). The CDR3 is 13 amino acids. Germline CDR1 is SGHNT and CDR2 is YYREEE (reference sequence). V gave up 4 bases and J gave up 2 bases, with 9 bases separating them.

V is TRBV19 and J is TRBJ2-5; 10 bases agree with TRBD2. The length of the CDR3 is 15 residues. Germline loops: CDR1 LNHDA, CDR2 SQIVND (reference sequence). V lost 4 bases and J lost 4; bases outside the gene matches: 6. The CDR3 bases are TGTGCCAGTAGTAATCAAGCGGGAGGGGGAGAGACCCAGTACTTC. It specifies CASSNQAGGGETQYF. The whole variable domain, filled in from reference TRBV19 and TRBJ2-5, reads DGGITQSPKYLFRKEGQNVTLSCEQNLNHDAMYWYRQDPGQGLRLIYYSQIVNDFQKGDIAEGYSVSREKKESFPLTVTSAQKNPTAFYLCASSNQAGGGETQYFGPGTRLLVL.

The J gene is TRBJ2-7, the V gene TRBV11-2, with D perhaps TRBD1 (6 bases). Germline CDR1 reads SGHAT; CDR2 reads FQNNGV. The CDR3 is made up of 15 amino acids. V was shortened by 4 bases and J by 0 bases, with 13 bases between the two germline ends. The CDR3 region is CASSSSGTPSYEQYF. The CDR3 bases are TGTGCCAGCAGCTCCTCCGGGACACCCTCCTACGAGCAGTACTTC.

CDR3 region: CASSASLAGGGHEQYF. As DNA, the CDR3 is TGTGCCAGCAGTGCATCCCTAGCGGGAGGGGGCCACGAGCAGTACTTC. The rearrangement joins TRBV28 to TRBJ2-7, with 12 bases that match TRBD2. The CDR3 totals 16 residues. V shed 5 bases, J shed 5 bases, and the junction held 10 bases outside the gene matches. Germline CDR1 MDHEN, CDR2 SYDVKM.

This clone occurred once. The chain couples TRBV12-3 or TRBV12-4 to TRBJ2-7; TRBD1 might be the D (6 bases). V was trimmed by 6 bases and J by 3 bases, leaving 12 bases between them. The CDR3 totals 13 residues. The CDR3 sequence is CASSPGQIYEQYF. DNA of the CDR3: TGTGCCAGCAGCCCCGGACAGATCTACGAGCAGTACTTC.

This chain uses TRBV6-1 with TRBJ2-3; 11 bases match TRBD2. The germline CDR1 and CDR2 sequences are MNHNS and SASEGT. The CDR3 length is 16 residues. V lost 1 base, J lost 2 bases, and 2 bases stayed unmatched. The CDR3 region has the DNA TGTGCCAGCAGTGAAGGGACTAGCGGGTTCACAGATACGCAGTATTTT. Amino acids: CASSEGTSGFTDTQYF.

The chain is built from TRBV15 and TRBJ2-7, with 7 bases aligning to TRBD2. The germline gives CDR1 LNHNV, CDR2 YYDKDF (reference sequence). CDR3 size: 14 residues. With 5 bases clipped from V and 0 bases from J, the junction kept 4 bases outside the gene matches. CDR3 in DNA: TGTGCCACCAGCCCGGGGACTACCTCCTACGAGCAGTACTTC. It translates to CATSPGTTSYEQYF.

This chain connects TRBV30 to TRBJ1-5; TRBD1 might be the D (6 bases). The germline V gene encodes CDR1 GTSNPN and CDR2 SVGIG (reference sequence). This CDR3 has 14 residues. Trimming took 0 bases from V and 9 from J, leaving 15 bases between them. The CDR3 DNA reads TGTGCCTGGAGTGTAATACAGGGACGGGGGCCCCAGCATTTT. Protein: CAWSVIQGRGPQHF.

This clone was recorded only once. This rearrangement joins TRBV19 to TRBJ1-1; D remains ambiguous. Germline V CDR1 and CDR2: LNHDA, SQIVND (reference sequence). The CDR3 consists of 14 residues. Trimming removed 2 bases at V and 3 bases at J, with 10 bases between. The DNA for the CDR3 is TGTGCCAGTAGTATAACGACCGTCGACACTGAAGCTTTCTTT. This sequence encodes CASSITTVDTEAFF.

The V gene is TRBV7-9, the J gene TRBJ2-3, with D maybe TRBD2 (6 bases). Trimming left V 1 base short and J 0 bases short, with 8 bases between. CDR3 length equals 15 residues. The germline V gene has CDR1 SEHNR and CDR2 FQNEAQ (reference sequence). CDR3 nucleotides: TGTGCCAGCAGCTTAGAGAGCGGGAGCACAGATACGCAGTATTTT. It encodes CASSLESGSTDTQYF.

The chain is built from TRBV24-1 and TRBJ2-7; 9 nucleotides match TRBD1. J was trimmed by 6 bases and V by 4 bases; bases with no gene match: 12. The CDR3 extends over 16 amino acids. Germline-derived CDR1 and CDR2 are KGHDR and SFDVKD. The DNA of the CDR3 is TGTGCCACCAGTGACTCCGGGACAGGGAATAGACTCGAGCAGTACTTC. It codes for CATSDSGTGNRLEQYF.

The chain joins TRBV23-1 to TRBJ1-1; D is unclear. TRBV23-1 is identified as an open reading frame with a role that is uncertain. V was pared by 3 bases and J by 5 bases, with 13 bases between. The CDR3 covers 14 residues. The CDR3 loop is CASSQPALRTEAFF. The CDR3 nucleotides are TGCGCCAGCAGTCAGCCGGCCTTGAGAACTGAAGCTTTCTTT.

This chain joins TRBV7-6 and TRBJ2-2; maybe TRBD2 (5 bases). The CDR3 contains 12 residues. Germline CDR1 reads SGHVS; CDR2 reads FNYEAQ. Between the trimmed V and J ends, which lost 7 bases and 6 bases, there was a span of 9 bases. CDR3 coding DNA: TGTGCCAGCACCGCGGGTCCCGGGGAGCTGTTTTTT. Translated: CASTAGPGELFF.

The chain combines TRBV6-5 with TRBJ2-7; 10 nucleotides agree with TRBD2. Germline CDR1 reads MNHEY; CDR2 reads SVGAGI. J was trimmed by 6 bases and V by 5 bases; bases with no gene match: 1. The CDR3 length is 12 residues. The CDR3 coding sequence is TGTGCCAGCAGTCGGACTAGCGGCGAGCAGTACTTC. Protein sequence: CASSRTSGEQYF.

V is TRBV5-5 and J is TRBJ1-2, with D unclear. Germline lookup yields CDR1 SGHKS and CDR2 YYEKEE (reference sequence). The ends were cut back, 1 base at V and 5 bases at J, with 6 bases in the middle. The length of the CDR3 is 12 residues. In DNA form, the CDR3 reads TGTGCCAGCAGCTTGAGGCTGTATGGCTACACCTTC. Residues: CASSLRLYGYTF. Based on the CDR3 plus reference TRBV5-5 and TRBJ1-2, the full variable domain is DAGVTQSPTHLIKTRGQQVTLRCSPISGHKSVSWYQQVLGQGPQFIFQYYEKEERGRGNFPDRFSARQFPNYSSELNVNALLLGDSALYLCASSLRLYGYTFGSGTRLTVV.

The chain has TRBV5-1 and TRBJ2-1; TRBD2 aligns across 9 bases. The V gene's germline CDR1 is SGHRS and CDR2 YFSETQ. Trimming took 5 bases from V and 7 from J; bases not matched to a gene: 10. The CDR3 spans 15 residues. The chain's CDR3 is CASSVLAGVGNEQFF. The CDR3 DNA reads TGCGCCAGCAGTGTCTTAGCGGGAGTTGGGAATGAGCAGTTCTTC. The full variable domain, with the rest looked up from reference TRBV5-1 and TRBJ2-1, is KAGVTQTPRYLIKTRGQQVTLSCSPISGHRSVSWYQQTPGQGLQFLFEYFSETQRNKGNFPGRFSGRQFSNSRSEMNVSTLELGDSALYLCASSVLAGVGNEQFFGPGTRLTVL.

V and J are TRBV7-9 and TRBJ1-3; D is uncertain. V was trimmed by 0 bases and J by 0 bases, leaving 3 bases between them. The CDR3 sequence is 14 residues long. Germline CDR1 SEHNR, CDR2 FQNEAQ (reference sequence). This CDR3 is CASSLAPSGNTIYF. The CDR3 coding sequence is TGTGCCAGCAGCTTAGCCCCCTCTGGAAACACCATATATTTT.

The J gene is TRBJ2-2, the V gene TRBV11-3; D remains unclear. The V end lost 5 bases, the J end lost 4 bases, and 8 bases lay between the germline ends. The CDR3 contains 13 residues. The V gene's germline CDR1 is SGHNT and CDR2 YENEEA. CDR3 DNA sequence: TGTGCCAGCAGCCCCGAATTCACCGGGGAGCTGTTTTTT. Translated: CASSPEFTGELFF.

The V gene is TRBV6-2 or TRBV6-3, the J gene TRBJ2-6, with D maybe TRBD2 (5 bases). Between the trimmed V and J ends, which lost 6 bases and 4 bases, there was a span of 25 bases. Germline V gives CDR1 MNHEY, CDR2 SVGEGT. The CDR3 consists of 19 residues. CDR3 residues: CASSRGLPQAVSGANVLTF. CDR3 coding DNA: TGTGCCAGCAGCCGCGGACTGCCCCAGGCAGTTTCGGGGGCCAACGTCCTGACTTTC.

Written as DNA, the CDR3 is TGCGCCAGCAGCCACGACAGGGACACTGAAGCTTTCTTT. Its translation: CASSHDRDTEAFF. The genes are TRBV4-1 and TRBJ1-1, with 7 bases that match TRBD1. CDR3 length: 13 amino acids. J gave up 3 bases and V 3 bases, and 1 base lay outside the gene matches. CDR1 is MGHRA, CDR2 YSYEKL, per germline.

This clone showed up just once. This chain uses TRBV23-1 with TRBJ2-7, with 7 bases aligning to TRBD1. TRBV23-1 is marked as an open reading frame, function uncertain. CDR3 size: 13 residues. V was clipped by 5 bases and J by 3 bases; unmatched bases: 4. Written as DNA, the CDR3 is TGCGCCAGCAGTAGGGGACAGAACTACGAGCAGTACTTC. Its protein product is CASSRGQNYEQYF.

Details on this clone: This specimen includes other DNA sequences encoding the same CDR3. The DNA of the CDR3 is TGTGCCACCAGTGATTCCAGGGCCACCTCCTACGAGCAGTACTTC. Its protein is CATSDSRATSYEQYF. The V and J genes are TRBV24-1 and TRBJ2-7; tentative D call: TRBD1 (5 bases). Trimming stripped 2 bases from V and 0 bases from J, with 10 bases between. CDR3 length: 15 residues. Germline lookup yields CDR1 KGHDR and CDR2 SFDVKD.

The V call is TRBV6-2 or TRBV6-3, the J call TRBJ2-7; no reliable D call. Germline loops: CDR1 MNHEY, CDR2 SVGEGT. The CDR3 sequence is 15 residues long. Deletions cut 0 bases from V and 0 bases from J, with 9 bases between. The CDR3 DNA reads TGTGCCAGCAGTTACTCGATAGGTCCCTCCTACGAGCAGTACTTC. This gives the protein CASSYSIGPSYEQYF.